The source of this TCR beta chain is a study of molecular identifiers for immune sequencing clone quantification. With listed TCR primers and previously described methods, bulk TCR libraries were prepared. Each CDR3 protein gets one entry after TCRdb re-called the PCR reads with MiXCR. The sample holds 460,000 or so distinct CDR3 sequences, 25% seen once. The CDR3 loop spans 15 amino acids. Deletions cut 4 bases from V and 0 bases from J, with 12 bases between. Germline V gene data show CDR1 as MRHNA and CDR2 as SNTAGT. Sorted naive CD8 T cells were those defined as CD8+CD4-CCR7+CD45RA+. Study-level findings and limits: Clones with over 20 RNA copies captured over 97% of effector molecules but under 1% of naive ones.

As concerns this clonotype: Its antigen remains unidentified.

The sequenced sample was naive CD8+ T cells from blood, with Jurkat cell RNA spiked in. As for subset: FACS-sorted CD8+CD4-CCR7+CD45RA+ naive T cells. This TCR came from a human donor in good health. Some libraries in this study had Jurkat cell RNA spiked in. The chain employs TRBV6-4 and TRBJ1-1; D is perhaps TRBD1 (6 bases). CDR3 coding DNA: TGTGCCAGCAGTGCCAGGACAGTTATGAACACTGAAGCTTTCTTT. Amino acid sequence: CASSARTVMNTEAFF.